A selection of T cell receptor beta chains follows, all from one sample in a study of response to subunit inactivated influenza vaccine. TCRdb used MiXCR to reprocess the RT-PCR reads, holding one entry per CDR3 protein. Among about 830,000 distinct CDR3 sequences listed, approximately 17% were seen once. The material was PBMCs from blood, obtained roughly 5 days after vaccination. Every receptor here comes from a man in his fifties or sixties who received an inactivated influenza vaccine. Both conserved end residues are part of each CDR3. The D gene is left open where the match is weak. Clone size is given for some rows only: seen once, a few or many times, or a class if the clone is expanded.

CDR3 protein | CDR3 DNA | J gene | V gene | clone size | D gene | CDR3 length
CASSLIGHLNQPQHF | TGTGCCAGCAGCTTAATTGGGCACCTCAATCAGCCCCAGCATTTT | TRBJ1-5 | TRBV7-9 | few | . | 15
CASSLKGSSYEQYF | TGTGCCAGCAGTTTAAAGGGCAGCTCCTACGAGCAGTACTTC | TRBJ2-7 | TRBV12-3/TRBV12-4 | many | . | 14
CASSWGTGAKETQYF | TGCGCCAGCAGCTGGGGGACAGGGGCTAAAGAGACCCAGTACTTC | TRBJ2-5 | TRBV5-1 | . | TRBD1 | 15
CASSSPRDRDAGELFF | TGTGCCAGCTCATCGCCCCGGGACAGGGATGCCGGGGAGCTGTTTTTT | TRBJ2-2 | TRBV18 | . | TRBD1 | 16
CAISGRGMNTEAFF | TGTGCCATCAGTGGGCGAGGGATGAACACTGAAGCTTTCTTT | TRBJ1-1 | TRBV10-3 | many | . | 14
CASSMLGSSYEQYF | TGTGCCAGTAGTATGCTGGGTAGCTCCTACGAGCAGTACTTC | TRBJ2-7 | TRBV19 | . | . | 14
CSASEGRTEKLFF | TGCAGTGCTAGTGAGGGCCGAACTGAAAAACTGTTTTTT | TRBJ1-4 | TRBV20-1 | few | . | 13
CASSLGASGTSTDTQYF | TGTGCCAGCAGCTTAGGGGCTAGCGGAACTAGCACAGATACGCAGTATTTT | TRBJ2-3 | TRBV7-9 | few | TRBD2 | 17
CASSESRGYEQYF | TGTGCCAGCAGTGAGTCAAGGGGCTACGAGCAGTACTTC | TRBJ2-7 | TRBV25-1 | few | . | 13
CASSPGRVEKLFF | TGTGCCAGCAGCCCCGGAAGGGTCGAAAAACTGTTTTTT | TRBJ1-4 | TRBV7-2 | . | . | 13
CASSPSRRGQPQHF | TGTGCCAGCAGCCCGTCGCGGAGGGGCCAGCCCCAGCATTTT | TRBJ1-5 | TRBV7-2 | . | . | 14
CSARPSGGTYNEQFF | TGCAGTGCTAGGCCTAGCGGGGGGACCTACAATGAGCAGTTCTTC | TRBJ2-1 | TRBV20-1 | . | TRBD2 | 15
CASSADIGNQPQHF | TGTGCCAGCAGCGCGGACATCGGCAATCAGCCCCAGCATTTT | TRBJ1-5 | TRBV7-6 | . | . | 14
CASTPREGVNEQFF | TGTGCCAGCACTCCTAGGGAGGGCGTGAATGAGCAGTTCTTC | TRBJ2-1 | TRBV7-9 | . | TRBD2 | 14
CASSRGTLNTGELFF | TGCGCCAGCAGCCGGGGGACATTGAACACCGGGGAGCTGTTTTTT | TRBJ2-2 | TRBV4-3 | . | . | 15
CAISLGVGQPQHF | TGTGCCATCAGTTTGGGGGTCGGTCAGCCCCAGCATTTT | TRBJ1-5 | TRBV10-3 | few | . | 13
CASSGPGLAGYGEQFF | TGTGCCAGCAGCGGACCGGGACTAGCGGGTTACGGGGAGCAGTTCTTC | TRBJ2-1 | TRBV7-9 | . | TRBD2 | 16
CASRTHRGIRDTEAFF | TGTGCCAGCAGAACCCATAGGGGTATTCGGGACACTGAAGCTTTCTTT | TRBJ1-1 | TRBV28 | few | . | 16
CASSYDTGTGDFTEAFF | TGTGCCAGCAGTTATGACACCGGGACAGGGGATTTCACTGAAGCTTTCTTT | TRBJ1-1 | TRBV6-5 | . | TRBD1 | 17
CASSRRGTGGLYEQYF | TGTGCCAGCAGTAGGCGGGGGACAGGGGGCCTCTACGAGCAGTACTTC | TRBJ2-7 | TRBV6-2/TRBV6-3 | few | TRBD1 | 16
CASSFVTGEGETQYF | TGCGCCAGCAGCTTCGTGACAGGGGAAGGAGAGACCCAGTACTTC | TRBJ2-5 | TRBV5-1 | few | TRBD1 | 15
CASSFPRQAGEREQYF | TGTGCCAGCAGTTTCCCCAGACAGGCAGGGGAACGCGAGCAGTACTTC | TRBJ2-7 | TRBV28 | . | . | 16
CASSVASQGVDGDTQYF | TGTGCCAGCAGCGTAGCTAGTCAGGGGGTAGATGGAGATACGCAGTATTTT | TRBJ2-3 | TRBV9 | . | TRBD1 | 17
CASSQGSRGTEAFF | TGTGCCAGCAGCCAGGGTAGCAGGGGCACTGAAGCTTTCTTT | TRBJ1-1 | TRBV3-1 | few | . | 14
CASSSTGTSSGEQFF | TGCGCCAGCAGCTCAACCGGGACATCCTCGGGAGAGCAGTTCTTC | TRBJ2-1 | TRBV5-1 | . | . | 15
CASSRTDGGNEQFF | TGTGCCAGCAGTCGTACAGACGGGGGCAATGAGCAGTTCTTC | TRBJ2-1 | TRBV2 | . | . | 14
CSVEEPTPGEQYF | TGCAGCGTTGAAGAACCCACTCCTGGGGAGCAGTACTTC | TRBJ2-7 | TRBV29-1 | . | . | 13
CASSSPRQGKSTDTQYF | TGTGCCAGCAGTTCCCCTCGGCAGGGAAAGTCCACAGATACGCAGTATTTT | TRBJ2-3 | TRBV12-3/TRBV12-4 | few | . | 17
CASSQEFPGTGVVNEQFF | TGTGCCAGCAGCCAAGAATTCCCCGGGACAGGGGTGGTTAATGAGCAGTTCTTC | TRBJ2-1 | TRBV3-1 | many | TRBD1 | 18
CASRGKDEQYF | TGTGCCAGCAGGGGGAAGGACGAGCAGTACTTC | TRBJ2-7 | TRBV25-1 | few | . | 11
CASSETGMANGEAFF | TGTGCCAGCAGTGAAACCGGTATGGCGAATGGTGAAGCTTTCTTT | TRBJ1-1 | TRBV25-1 | few | . | 15